This T cell receptor (beta chain) was captured in a study of Graves' ophthalmopathy and Graves' hyperthyroidism. Using RNA transcripts, the TCR beta CDR3 regions were amplified. HTBI primers served in a first-round RT-PCR, which a second-round multiplex PCR followed. A single record per CDR3 protein comes from TCRdb applying MiXCR to the multiplex PCR reads. The sample records approximately 500,000 distinct CDR3 sequences, roughly an eighth being singletons. The TCR sequence derives from a woman aged 25 to 39 with Graves' ophthalmopathy. Sequencing used blood.

CDR3 amino acids: CSVEVGLERFEQYF. For the CDR3, the DNA is TGCAGCGTTGAAGTGGGACTAGAGCGGTTCGAGCAGTACTTC. The rearrangement links TRBV29-1 to TRBJ2-7; 8 bases line up with TRBD2. The CDR3 sequence is 14 residues long. The V gene's germline CDR1 is SQVTM and CDR2 ANQGSEA. Trimming cost V 1 base and J 6 bases; bases outside gene matches: 8.